A single sample gave rise to the 18 T cell receptor beta chains below, sequenced in a study of T cells in Graves' hyperthyroidism and ophthalmopathy. The CDR3 regions of TCR beta were amplified from RNA transcripts. Carried out on the TCR CDR3, a first-round RT-PCR used the HTBI primer set. TCRdb re-derived calls from the multiplex PCR reads in MiXCR, one entry per CDR3 protein. Among about 740,000 distinct CDR3 sequences listed, less than 15% were seen once. Sequenced input: blood. Source of these receptors: a woman between 18 and 30 years old with Graves' hyperthyroidism.

The V gene is TRBV4-1, the J gene TRBJ2-7; D not certain. V gave up 0 bases and J gave up 2 bases, with 11 bases separating them. CDR3 length: 15 residues. Germline CDR1 reads MGHRA; CDR2 reads YSYEKL. This chain's CDR3 is CASSQDFGKTYEQYF. DNA for the CDR3: TGCGCCAGCAGCCAAGATTTCGGTAAAACCTACGAGCAGTACTTC.

This chain joins TRBV6-2 or TRBV6-3 and TRBJ1-1; D possibly corresponds to TRBD1 (5 bases). This CDR3 comprises 17 residues. Germline CDR1 MNHEY, CDR2 SVGEGT. The V gene lost 2 bases and the J gene lost 0 bases, with 16 bases spanning the gap. The CDR3 spells CASSYGPTTAMNTEAFF. The CDR3 region has the DNA TGTGCCAGCAGTTACGGTCCGACGACAGCTATGAACACTGAAGCTTTCTTT.

The chain recombines TRBV29-1 with TRBJ2-5; D unresolved. V lost 6 bases to trimming and J lost 3 bases, with 11 bases between them. Germline V CDR1 and CDR2: SQVTM, ANQGSEA. There are 12 residues in the CDR3. Written as DNA, the CDR3 is TGCAGCGTCAATGGACGGGAAGAGACCCAGTACTTC. Amino acids: CSVNGREETQYF.

The CDR3 region is CSARDDTVSTDTQYF. CDR3 sequence (DNA): TGCAGTGCTAGAGACGACACTGTTAGCACAGATACGCAGTATTTT. The chain links TRBV20-1 to TRBJ2-3; D gene unclear. Germline V gene data show CDR1 as DFQATT and CDR2 as SNEGSKA (reference sequence). The V end was cut by 0 bases, the J end by 0 bases, with 10 bases between. This CDR3 is built from 15 residues.

With respect to this clonotype: This may come from a read error, since a much larger clone is one base off. No conserved phenylalanine or tryptophan is present at the end of the CDR3, so a read error is the likely explanation. This sequence joins TRBV7-2 and TRBJ2-1; D possibly matches TRBD1 or TRBD2 (5 bases each). V was shortened by 7 bases and J by 4 bases, with 17 bases between the two germline ends. This CDR3 is built from 15 residues. Germline assignment: CDR1 SGHTA and CDR2 FQGNSA. CDR3 in DNA: TGTGCCAGCACCCGGGACCGCAACACTTACAATGAGCAGTTCCTC. It is translated as CASTRDRNTYNEQFL.

As for this clonotype: One base away lies a much larger clone, so this may be a sequencing read error. The chain joins TRBV7-3 to TRBJ2-5; 7 nucleotides line up with TRBD2. The CDR3 has 15 residues. Trimming removed 2 bases from V and 4 bases from J; junction bases left unmatched: 7. Per the germline V gene, CDR1 is SGHTA and CDR2 is FQGTGA. The CDR3 here is CASSLAGVDSETQYF. CDR3 nucleotides: TGTGCCAGCAGCTTAGCGGGAGTAGATTCAGAGACCCAGTACTTC.

This clonotype was observed at least ten times. The J gene is TRBJ2-1, the V gene TRBV30; D ambiguous. CDR1 and CDR2 (germline): GTSNPN, SVGIG (reference sequence). There are 9 residues in the CDR3. In nucleotides, the CDR3 is TGTGCTCCTGGGGATGAGCAGTTCTTC. This sequence encodes CAPGDEQFF.

CDR3 sequence reads: CSGQGAMLNTQYF. Here the CDR3 DNA reads TGCAGTGGGCAGGGGGCTATGCTAAATACGCAGTATTTT. The chain combines TRBV29-1 with TRBJ2-3; TRBD1 matches 8 bases. There are 13 residues in the CDR3. The germline gives CDR1 SQVTM, CDR2 ANQGSEA.

This clonotype appeared many times. This rearrangement joins TRBV28 to TRBJ1-2, with a tentative D call TRBD1 (5 bases). The CDR3 contains 14 residues. CDR1 and CDR2 from the germline V gene are MDHEN and SYDVKM. Trimming pared 1 base from V and 2 bases from J, leaving 8 bases between. CDR3 protein: CASSLYRINYGYTF. The CDR3 bases are TGTGCCAGCAGTTTATACAGGATAAACTATGGCTACACCTTC.

In this sample, this clonotype turned up a few times. The chain is built from TRBV9 and TRBJ2-4; 7 nucleotides line up with TRBD2. With 0 bases clipped from V and 8 bases from J, the junction kept 5 bases outside the gene matches. In germline, CDR1 is SGDLS, CDR2 YYNGEE. This CDR3 has 14 residues. Written as DNA, the CDR3 is TGTGCCAGCAGCGTAGCGGGAGGTAGGGACATTCAGTACTTC. Amino acids: CASSVAGGRDIQYF.

This clonotype came up a few times. The genes are TRBV7-9 and TRBJ2-1; D may be TRBD1 or TRBD2 (6 bases each). There are 16 residues in the CDR3. V was trimmed by 2 bases and J by 7 bases, leaving 18 bases between them. CDR1 is SEHNR, CDR2 FQNEAQ, per germline (reference sequence). The CDR3 DNA sequence: TGTGCCAGCAGCTTAAACGGGGGCCTTATTAGGAATGAGCAGTTCTTC. As protein: CASSLNGGLIRNEQFF.

In this sample, this clonotype turned up many times. The genes are TRBV3-1 and TRBJ2-7; 8 bases fit TRBD2. Germline CDR1 is LGHDT and CDR2 is YNNKEL (reference sequence). V trimming: 0 bases; J trimming: 3 bases; junction bases outside the gene matches: 7. The CDR3 contains 16 residues. The CDR3 region is CASSQDGGRMDYEQYF. The CDR3, as DNA: TGTGCCAGCAGCCAAGATGGCGGGAGGATGGACTACGAGCAGTACTTC.

This chain links TRBV9 with TRBJ2-6; D is ambiguous. This CDR3 is built from 17 residues. Germline V CDR1 and CDR2: SGDLS, YYNGEE. Trimming left V 4 bases short and J 0 bases short, with 14 bases between. The CDR3 sequence: CASSRWGSGSGANVLTF. CDR3 DNA: TGTGCCAGCAGCCGTTGGGGATCAGGCTCTGGGGCCAACGTCCTGACTTTC.

This clonotype was detected many times. V usage is TRBV6-1 and J usage is TRBJ1-1; D is uncertain. The V gene's germline CDR1 is MNHNS and CDR2 SASEGT. This CDR3 is 17 amino acids long. The germline V and J ends were trimmed by 5 bases and 1 base, with 20 bases remaining between them. This CDR3 reads CASSYQPGSPENTEAFF. DNA for the CDR3: TGTGCCAGCAGTTACCAACCGGGGAGTCCGGAGAACACTGAAGCTTTCTTT.

This clonotype was recorded many times. The CDR3 nucleotides read TGTGCCAGCAGTTTATTCTTGGAGCAGCCCGGGACATCTACCTACGAGCAGTACTTC. Amino acids: CASSLFLEQPGTSTYEQYF. The chain couples TRBV28 to TRBJ2-7; a possible D gene is TRBD1 (6 bases). CDR1 MDHEN and CDR2 SYDVKM come from the germline V gene. The CDR3 is 19 residues long. Trimming took off 1 base at V and 2 bases at J, with 24 bases between the two ends.

Concerning this clonotype: A read error may explain this, as a much larger clone is one base away. V is TRBV12-3 or TRBV12-4 and J is TRBJ2-5; a possible D gene is TRBD1 (6 bases). The CDR3 length is 15 residues. V lost 3 bases and J 7 bases, leaving 18 bases between the germline ends. The CDR3 DNA follows: TGTGCCAGCAGTTTGTGGCAGGGGCTCCCAGGGACCCAGTACTTC. This translates into CASSLWQGLPGTQYF.

This clonotype was found a few times. The chain joins TRBV27 to TRBJ2-7, with TRBD1 matching over 9 bases. Unmatched junction bases numbered 3, after V lost 0 bases and J lost 0 bases. Looked up from germline, CDR1 is MNHEY and CDR2 is SMNVEV (reference sequence). The CDR3 length is 16 residues. The CDR3 region is CASSLSGQGTSYEQYF. CDR3 bases: TGTGCCAGCAGTTTATCGGGACAGGGTACCTCCTACGAGCAGTACTTC.

This clonotype was seen many times. This chain links TRBV7-2 with TRBJ2-7; unclear D gene. The germline V gene has CDR1 SGHTA and CDR2 FQGNSA. Trimming removed 8 bases at V and 3 bases at J, with 8 bases between. The CDR3 runs 11 residues. Written as DNA, the CDR3 is TGTGCCAGCGAACTACGCTACGAGCAGTACTTC. Its protein is CASELRYEQYF.